The 12 T cell receptor beta chains below were found in one sample sequenced in a study of regulatory T cells in long-lasting Graves disease. CDR3-region Arm-PCR and iRepertoire HTBI primers produced the TCR beta libraries. TCRdb processed the multiplex PCR reads anew with MiXCR; each CDR3 protein has one entry. The repertoire holds approximately 560,000 distinct CDR3 sequences, about 16% seen once, with more than 10% in the top ten. The time point was: newly diagnosed GD, antithyroid drugs for less than 3 months. Preparation of the TCR library used RNA extracted from PBMCs. These data also featured in a second study, about T cells in Graves' hyperthyroidism and ophthalmopathy.

Material: peripheral blood mononuclear cells (PBMCs), obtained at new diagnosis, from a patient treated with antithyroid drugs. All receptors come from a man aged 18 to 29 with Graves disease.

The chain joins TRBV5-1 to TRBJ2-3, with no clear D. The CDR3 length is 13 residues. Germline V gives CDR1 SGHRS, CDR2 YFSETQ. Trimming stripped 0 bases from V and 6 bases from J, with 8 bases between. In nucleotides, the CDR3 is TGCGCCAGCAGCTTGGTGCCTAGTGATACGCAGTATTTT. The encoded protein is CASSLVPSDTQYF. Drawing the rest from reference TRBV5-1 and TRBJ2-3, the complete variable domain is KAGVTQTPRYLIKTRGQQVTLSCSPISGHRSVSWYQQTPGQGLQFLFEYFSETQRNKGNFPGRFSGRQFSNSRSEMNVSTLELGDSALYLCASSLVPSDTQYFGPGTRLTVL.

This clonotype appeared many times. The chain is built from TRBV3-1 and TRBJ1-1; TRBD1 matches 11 bases. CDR1 LGHDT and CDR2 YNNKEL come from the germline V gene (reference sequence). This CDR3 region has 15 residues. Trimming cost V 4 bases and J 4 bases; bases outside gene matches: 5. CDR3 region: CASSPSGTGGTEAFF. DNA of the CDR3: TGTGCCAGCAGCCCAAGCGGGACAGGGGGCACTGAAGCTTTCTTT.

CDR3 nucleotides: TGTGCCAACCTAACGAGGGTGGGGCCGAGATCCTACGAGCAGTACTTC. It yields the protein CANLTRVGPRSYEQYF. The chain joins TRBV12-3 or TRBV12-4 to TRBJ2-7, with D tentatively TRBD1 or TRBD2 (5 bases each). The V gene lost 10 bases and the J gene lost 1 base, with 23 bases spanning the gap. The length of the CDR3 is 16 residues.

This clonotype was counted between two and nine times. The V and J genes are TRBV5-1 and TRBJ1-6; 10 nucleotides match TRBD1. Germline V gene lookup returns CDR1 SGHRS and CDR2 YFSETQ. The CDR3 is 20 residues long. Trimming removed 4 bases from V and 0 bases from J; junction bases left unmatched: 13. The CDR3 DNA reads TGCGCCAGCAGCCGTTCCGGGACAGGGGCTTCCAGCTCCTATAATTCACCCCTCCACTTT. It encodes CASSRSGTGASSSYNSPLHF.

This clonotype has just a few counts. V gene TRBV25-1 combines with J gene TRBJ2-3; 7 bases map to TRBD1. V lost 2 bases, J lost 4 bases, and 9 bases stayed unmatched. CDR3 length: 16 residues. Germline assignment: CDR1 MGHDK and CDR2 SYGVNS. The DNA for the CDR3 is TGTGCCAGCAGTGAAGGTGACAGGGCAATGGCAGATACGCAGTATTTT. Its translation is CASSEGDRAMADTQYF. Full variable domain (missing parts from reference TRBV25-1 and TRBJ2-3): EADIYQTPRYLVIGTGKKITLECSQTMGHDKMYWYQQDPGMELHLIHYSYGVNSTEKGDLSSESTVSRIRTEHFPLTLESARPSHTSQYLCASSEGDRAMADTQYFGPGTRLTVL.

This clonotype was observed at least ten times. V and J are TRBV20-1 and TRBJ1-1, with 7 bases aligning to TRBD1. The CDR3 is 13 residues long. CDR1 and CDR2 (germline): DFQATT, SNEGSKA (reference sequence). With 5 bases clipped from V and 2 bases from J, the junction kept 5 bases outside the gene matches. The CDR3 DNA follows: TGCAGTGCTGGGACAGACGCAAACACTGAAGCTTTCTTT. The encoded protein is CSAGTDANTEAFF.

The rearrangement joins TRBV29-1 to TRBJ1-2; maybe TRBD1 (5 bases). Trimming shortened V by 6 bases and J by 2 bases, and 16 bases separated the two germline ends. Germline CDR1 and CDR2: SQVTM and ANQGSEA. The CDR3 consists of 14 residues. The CDR3 protein is CSVDGGVVNYGYTF. The CDR3 nucleotides are TGCAGCGTGGACGGGGGAGTGGTGAACTATGGCTACACCTTC.

In this sample, this clonotype turned up a few times. V gene TRBV11-1 combines with J gene TRBJ2-1; no clear D gene. Germline CDR1 is SGHAT and CDR2 is FQDESV (reference sequence). This CDR3 is built from 15 residues. Trimming took off 2 bases at V and 6 bases at J, with 14 bases between the two ends. For the CDR3, the DNA is TGTGCCAGCAGCTTACGGTCCGTCCGCTTCAATGAGCAGTTCTTC. This sequence encodes CASSLRSVRFNEQFF.

This clonotype was detected many times. The genes are TRBV7-9 and TRBJ2-1, with 8 nucleotides matching TRBD2. Germline trimming cut 5 bases from V and 6 bases from J; bases unmatched to any gene: 12. From germline, CDR1 is SEHNR and CDR2 FQNEAQ (reference sequence). This CDR3 contains 16 residues. For the CDR3, the DNA is TGTGCCAGCAGCGTAGTAGGACTAAGCGGGGGCAATGAGCAGTTCTTC. Translating gives CASSVVGLSGGNEQFF.

This clonotype was observed a handful of times. The V call is TRBV20-1, the J call TRBJ1-1, with TRBD1 matching over 9 bases. Germline CDR1 and CDR2: DFQATT and SNEGSKA (reference sequence). This CDR3 has 12 amino acids. V was pared by 6 bases and J by 14 bases, with 13 bases of the junction left unmatched. Written as DNA, the CDR3 is TGCAGTGCCACGAGGACAGGGGACATGGGCTTCTTT. Encoded protein: CSATRTGDMGFF.

The V and J genes are TRBV7-9 and TRBJ2-3; D ambiguous. This CDR3 is 12 amino acids long. V was clipped by 5 bases and J by 5 bases, with 8 bases between them. Germline CDR1 reads SEHNR; CDR2 reads FQNEAQ (reference sequence). CDR3 sequence (DNA): TGTGCCAGCAGCCCTAGTCAAGATACGCAGTATTTT. This encodes CASSPSQDTQYF.

The chain uses TRBV7-8 and TRBJ1-1; 9 nucleotides line up with TRBD1. CDR3 length equals 18 residues. Germline assignment: CDR1 SGHVS and CDR2 FQNEAQ. V lost 0 bases to trimming and J lost 12 bases; unmatched junction nucleotides: 20. CDR3 loop: CASSLARWGDRESFQPFF. CDR3 bases: TGTGCCAGCAGCTTAGCGCGTTGGGGGGACAGGGAATCTTTCCAACCTTTCTTT. Full variable domain (missing parts from reference TRBV7-8 and TRBJ1-1): GAGVSQSPRYKVAKRGQDVALRCDPISGHVSLFWYQQALGQGPEFLTYFQNEAQLDKSGLPSDRFFAERPEGSVSTLKIQRTQQEDSAVYLCASSLARWGDRESFQPFFGQGTRLTVV.